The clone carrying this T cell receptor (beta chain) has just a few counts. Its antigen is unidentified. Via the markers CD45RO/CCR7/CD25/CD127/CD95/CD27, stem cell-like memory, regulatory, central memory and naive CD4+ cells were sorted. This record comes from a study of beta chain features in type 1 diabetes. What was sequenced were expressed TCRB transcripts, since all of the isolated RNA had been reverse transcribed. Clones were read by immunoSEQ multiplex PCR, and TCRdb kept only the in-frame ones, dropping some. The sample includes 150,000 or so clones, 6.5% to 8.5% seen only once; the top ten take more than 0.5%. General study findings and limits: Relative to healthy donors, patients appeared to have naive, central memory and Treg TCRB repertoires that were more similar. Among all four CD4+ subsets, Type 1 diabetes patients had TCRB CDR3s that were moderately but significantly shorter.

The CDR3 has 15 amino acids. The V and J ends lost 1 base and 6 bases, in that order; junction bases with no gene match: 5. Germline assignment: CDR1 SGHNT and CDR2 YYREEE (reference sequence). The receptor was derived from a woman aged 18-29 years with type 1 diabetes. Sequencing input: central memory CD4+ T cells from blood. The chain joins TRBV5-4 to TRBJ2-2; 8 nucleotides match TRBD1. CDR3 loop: CASSLYPGQAGELFF. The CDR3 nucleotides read TGTGCCAGCAGCTTGTATCCGGGACAGGCCGGGGAGCTGTTTTTT.